This entry concerns a single T cell receptor beta chain. Its recognized antigen is unknown. Qualities for individual bases were not recorded, and no much larger clone is one base off. The sample has other DNA sequences that encode this CDR3 too. The data derive from a study of cytomegalovirus exposure and HLA in healthy donors (dated by TCRdb to about 2017). A note on the overall study: A later analysis indicated that the 120 validation repertoires were generated on the platform also employed for the 666 repertoires of the first cohort. The aim of the study was to test whether cataloging public T cell receptors could identify signatures of past pathogen exposure. A separate validation cohort of about 110 different subjects was used in addition to the approximately 700-subject first cohort. The study combined high-throughput TCR immunosequencing, statistical association of individual TCRs with disease status, and machine learning to predict cytomegalovirus infection status. Paper-wide results and their limitations: It was suggested by the authors that the approach could potentially be generalized to other disease states and immunological phenotypes. In vitro tests confirmed that a few of the cytomegalovirus-associated TCR beta chains recognize cytomegalovirus antigens. Of the cluster scores, approximately 95% were above 0 in a later analysis, which found that TCRs clustered in the first cohort also tended to co-occur in the 120 or so validation repertoires. Across donors, most TCR sequences were observed very rarely, whereas some public TCRs were present in many individuals. In both the original and validation cohorts, the classifier was reported to diagnose cytomegalovirus status with high specificity and sensitivity. The validation cohort had no HLA typing available for a later analysis, so co-occurrence within that cohort was assessed over all 110 or so repertoires. A total of fewer than 200 TCR beta chains were listed by the study as associated with cytomegalovirus.

The library came from the immunoSEQ multiplex PCR assay. The paper's processing steps were these. A statistical classification framework was developed to diagnose cytomegalovirus status using the catalog of TCR beta chain sequences. TCRdb limited this immuneACCESS table to in-frame rearrangements with V and J called. A share of clones is missing; checked studies link under half to unresolved V genes, and the rest is unexplained. The DNA was the basis for D and trimming; V, J and clone size are from that table. This sample holds roughly 150,000 clones; more than 75% were observed only once. Roughly 3% of the sample lies in the top ten. The CDR3 runs 14 amino acids, cysteine and phenylalanine included. Only CDR3 DNA remains: 42 bases, in frame from the first base. Clipping removes 2 bases from V and 5 bases from J, with 2 as the unmatched junction base count. Reading the germline V gene gives CDR1 MNHEY and CDR2 SVGAGI.

Donors formed part of the validation cohort, which comprised about 130 subjects and was distinct from the first cohort of 690 or so subjects. The sample taken for sequencing was PBMCs. The chain was built from TRBV6-5 and TRBJ1-4; 7 middle bases align to TRBD1. The receptor's source is a man aged 18 to 29 in good health and CMV-seronegative. For the CDR3, the sequence is CASSYGTVNEKLFF. The nucleotides read TGTGCCAGCAGTTACGGGACAGTCAATGAAAAACTGTTTTTT.